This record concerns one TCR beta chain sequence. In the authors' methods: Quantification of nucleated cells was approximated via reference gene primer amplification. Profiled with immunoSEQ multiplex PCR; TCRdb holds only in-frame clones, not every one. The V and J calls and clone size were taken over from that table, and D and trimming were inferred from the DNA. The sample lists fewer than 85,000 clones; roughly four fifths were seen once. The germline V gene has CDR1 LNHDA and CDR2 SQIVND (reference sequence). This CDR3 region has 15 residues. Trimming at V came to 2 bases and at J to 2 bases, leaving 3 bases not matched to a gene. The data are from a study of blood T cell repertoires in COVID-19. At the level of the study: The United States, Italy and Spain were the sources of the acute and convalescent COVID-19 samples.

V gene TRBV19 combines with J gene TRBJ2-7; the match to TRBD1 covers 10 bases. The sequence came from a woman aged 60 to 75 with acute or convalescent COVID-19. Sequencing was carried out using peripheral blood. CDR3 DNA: TGTGCCAGTAGTATACAGGGACAGGGGCCCTACGAGCAGTACTTC. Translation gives CASSIQGQGPYEQYF.